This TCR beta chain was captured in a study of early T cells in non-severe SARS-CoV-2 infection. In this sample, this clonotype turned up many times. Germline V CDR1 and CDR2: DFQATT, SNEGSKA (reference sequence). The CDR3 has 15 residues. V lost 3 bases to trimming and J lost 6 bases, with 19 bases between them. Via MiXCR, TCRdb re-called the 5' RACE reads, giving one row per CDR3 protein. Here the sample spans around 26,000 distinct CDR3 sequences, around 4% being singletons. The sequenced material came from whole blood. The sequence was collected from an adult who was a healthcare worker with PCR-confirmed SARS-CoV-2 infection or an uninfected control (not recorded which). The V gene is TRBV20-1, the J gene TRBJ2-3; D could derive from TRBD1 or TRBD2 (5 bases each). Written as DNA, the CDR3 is TGCAGTGCTAGTAGGGGCGAGAGGGGACCGGATACGCAGTATTTT. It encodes CSASRGERGPDTQYF.